The 6 T cell receptor beta chains below were found in one sample sequenced in a study of graft-versus-host responses after intestinal transplantation. The data were produced by immunoSEQ multiplex PCR, yet TCRdb's version contains in-frame clones alone and is incomplete. Here the sample spans 100,000 or so clones, roughly 91% being singletons. Antigens for these TCRs are unknown. This material consisted of unstimulated CD4+ T cells sorted from spleen or lymph node cells, taken before transplant. The receptors come from a human donor who was the organ donor for an intestinal transplant.

The V call is TRBV6-5, the J call TRBJ1-1, with D perhaps TRBD1 (5 bases). This CDR3 is 14 amino acids long. The germline V gene has CDR1 MNHEY and CDR2 SVGAGI. Trimming took 7 bases from V and 0 from J, leaving 12 bases between them. The CDR3 coding sequence is TGTGCCAGCACCCCGGACAATGTGAACACTGAAGCTTTCTTT. As protein: CASTPDNVNTEAFF.

V gene TRBV5-6 combines with J gene TRBJ2-1, with 8 nucleotides matching TRBD2. The CDR3 spans 15 residues. CDR1 SGHDT and CDR2 YYEEEE come from the germline V gene. Trimming removed 4 bases from V and 2 bases from J; junction bases left unmatched: 5. CDR3 nucleotides: TGTGCCAGCAGCGCGAGTAGCGGGGCCTACAATGAGCAGTTCTTC. This encodes CASSASSGAYNEQFF.

The chain has TRBV28 and TRBJ1-2; 8 bases agree with TRBD1. The CDR3 extends over 16 amino acids. Germline V gives CDR1 MDHEN, CDR2 SYDVKM. Trimming removed 6 bases from V and 1 base from J; junction bases left unmatched: 10. CDR3 in amino acids: CASSSPRGQGNYGYTF. The DNA for the CDR3 is TGTGCCAGCAGCTCCCCCCGTGGACAGGGTAACTATGGCTACACCTTC.

The sample holds one count of this clone. This chain joins TRBV7-2 and TRBJ2-7; the D gene is possibly TRBD1 (5 bases). CDR3 length: 13 residues. Germline assignment: CDR1 SGHTA and CDR2 FQGNSA. The V gene lost 2 bases and the J gene lost 1 base, with 6 bases spanning the gap. This chain's CDR3 is CASSLRQSYEQYF. As DNA, the CDR3 is TGTGCCAGCAGCTTACGACAGTCCTACGAGCAGTACTTC.

In nucleotides, the CDR3 is TGTGCCAGCAGCCCGGACGGGAAGAATACGCAGTATTTT. Residues: CASSPDGKNTQYF. The rearrangement uses TRBV4-2 and TRBJ2-3, with D maybe TRBD2 (5 bases). Germline lookup yields CDR1 LGHNA and CDR2 YNFKEQ. V shed 4 bases and J shed 7 bases, with 12 bases lying between them. The CDR3 loop spans 13 amino acids.

This sequence joins TRBV5-4 and TRBJ2-6; D remains ambiguous. The CDR3 is made up of 14 amino acids. The V gene's germline CDR1 is SGHNT and CDR2 YYREEE (reference sequence). The V end was cut by 0 bases, the J end by 2 bases, with 3 bases between. CDR3 nucleotides: TGTGCCAGCAGCTTGGTCGCTGGGGCCAACGTCCTGACTTTC. It encodes CASSLVAGANVLTF.